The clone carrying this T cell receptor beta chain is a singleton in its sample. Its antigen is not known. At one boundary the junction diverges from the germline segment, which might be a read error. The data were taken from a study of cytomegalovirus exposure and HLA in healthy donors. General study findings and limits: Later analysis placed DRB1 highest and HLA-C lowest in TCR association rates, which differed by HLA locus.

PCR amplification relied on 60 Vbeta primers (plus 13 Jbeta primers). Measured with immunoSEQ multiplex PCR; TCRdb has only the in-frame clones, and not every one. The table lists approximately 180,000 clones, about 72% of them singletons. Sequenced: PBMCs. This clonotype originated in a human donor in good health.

CDR3 in amino acids: CSSSLLLGQGYEQYF. The CDR3 coding sequence is TGTTCCAGCAGCTTATTACTGGGACAGGGGTACGAGCAGTACTTC. This chain uses TRBV7-9 with TRBJ2-7, with 10 bases fitting TRBD1. The CDR3 is made up of 15 amino acids. Germline CDR1 reads SEHNR; CDR2 reads FQNEAQ (reference sequence).